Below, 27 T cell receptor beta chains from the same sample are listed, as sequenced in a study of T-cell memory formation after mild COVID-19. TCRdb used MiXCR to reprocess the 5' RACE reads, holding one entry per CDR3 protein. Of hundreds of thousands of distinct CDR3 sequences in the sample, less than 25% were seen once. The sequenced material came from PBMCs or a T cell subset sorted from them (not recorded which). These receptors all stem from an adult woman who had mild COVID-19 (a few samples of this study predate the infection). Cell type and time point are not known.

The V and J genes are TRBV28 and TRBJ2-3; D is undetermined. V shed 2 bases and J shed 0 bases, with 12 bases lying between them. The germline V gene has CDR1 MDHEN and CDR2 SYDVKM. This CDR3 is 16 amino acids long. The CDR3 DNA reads TGTGCCAGCAGTTTACTCCCCTTCGGGAGCACAGATACGCAGTATTTT. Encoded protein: CASSLLPFGSTDTQYF.

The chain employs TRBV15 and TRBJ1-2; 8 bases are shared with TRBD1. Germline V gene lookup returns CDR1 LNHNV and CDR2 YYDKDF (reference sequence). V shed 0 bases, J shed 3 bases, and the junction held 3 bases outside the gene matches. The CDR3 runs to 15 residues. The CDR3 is CATSREDRDYYGYTF. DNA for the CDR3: TGTGCCACCAGCAGAGAGGACAGGGATTACTATGGCTACACCTTC.

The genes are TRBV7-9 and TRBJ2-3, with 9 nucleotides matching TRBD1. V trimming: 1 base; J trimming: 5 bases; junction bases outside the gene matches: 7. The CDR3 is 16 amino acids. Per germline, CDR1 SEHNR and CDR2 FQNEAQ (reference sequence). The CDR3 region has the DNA TGTGCCAGCAGCTTAGACCCGGGACAGGGTCAAGATACGCAGTATTTT. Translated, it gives CASSLDPGQGQDTQYF.

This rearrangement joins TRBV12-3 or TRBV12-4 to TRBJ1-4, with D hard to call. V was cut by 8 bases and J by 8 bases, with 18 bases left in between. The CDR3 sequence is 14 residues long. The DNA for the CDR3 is TGTGCCAGCTCCTCCGCGAGGGTTGGCGAAAAACTGTTTTTT. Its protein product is CASSSARVGEKLFF.

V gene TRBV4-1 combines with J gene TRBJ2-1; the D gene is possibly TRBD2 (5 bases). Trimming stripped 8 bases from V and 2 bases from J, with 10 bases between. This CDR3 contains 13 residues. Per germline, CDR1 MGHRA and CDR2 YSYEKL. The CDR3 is CASGERPYNEQFF. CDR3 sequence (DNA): TGCGCCAGCGGAGAGCGGCCCTACAATGAGCAGTTCTTC.

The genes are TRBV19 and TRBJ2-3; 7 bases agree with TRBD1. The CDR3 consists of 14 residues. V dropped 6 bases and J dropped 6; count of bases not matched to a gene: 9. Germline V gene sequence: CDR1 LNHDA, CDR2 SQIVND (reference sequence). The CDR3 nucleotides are TGTGCCAGTAGGTCGGGGACAGCCAAGGATACGCAGTATTTT. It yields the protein CASRSGTAKDTQYF.

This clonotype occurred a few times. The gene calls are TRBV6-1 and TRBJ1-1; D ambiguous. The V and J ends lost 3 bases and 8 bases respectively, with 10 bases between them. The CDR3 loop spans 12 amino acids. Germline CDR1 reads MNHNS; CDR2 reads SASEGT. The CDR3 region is CASSDRLGEAFF. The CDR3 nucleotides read TGTGCCAGCAGTGACCGGCTGGGGGAAGCTTTCTTT.

The CDR3 bases are TGCGCCAGCAGCCAAGTTGCCAGCGGGAGTCGCACCGGGGAGCTGTTTTTT. It specifies CASSQVASGSRTGELFF. The rearrangement links TRBV4-3 to TRBJ2-2, with 8 bases that match TRBD2. The CDR3 consists of 17 residues. Germline CDR1 is LGHNA and CDR2 is YSLEER. The ends lost 1 base at V and 4 bases at J; junction bases unmatched: 8.

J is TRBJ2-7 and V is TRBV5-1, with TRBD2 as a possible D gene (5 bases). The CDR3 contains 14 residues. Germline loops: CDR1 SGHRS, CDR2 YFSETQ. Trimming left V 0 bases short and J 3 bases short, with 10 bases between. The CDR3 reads CASSLAGMGYEQYF. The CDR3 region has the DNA TGCGCCAGCAGCTTGGCCGGGATGGGCTACGAGCAGTACTTC.

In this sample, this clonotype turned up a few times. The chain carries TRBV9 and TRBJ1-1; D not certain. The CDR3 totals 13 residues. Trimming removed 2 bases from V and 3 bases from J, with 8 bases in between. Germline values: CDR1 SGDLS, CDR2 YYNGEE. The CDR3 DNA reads TGTGCCAGCAGCGTCGAAGGCGACACTGAAGCTTTCTTT. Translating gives CASSVEGDTEAFF.

The chain's CDR3 is CASSQGSNQGVSTDTQYF. The CDR3 DNA reads as TGTGCCAGCAGCCAAGGAAGTAATCAGGGTGTTAGTACAGATACGCAGTATTTT. The chain links TRBV4-2 to TRBJ2-3; tentatively, D is TRBD1 (5 bases). Trimming pared 1 base from V and 3 bases from J, leaving 20 bases between. The length of the CDR3 is 18 residues. The germline V gene encodes CDR1 LGHNA and CDR2 YNFKEQ.

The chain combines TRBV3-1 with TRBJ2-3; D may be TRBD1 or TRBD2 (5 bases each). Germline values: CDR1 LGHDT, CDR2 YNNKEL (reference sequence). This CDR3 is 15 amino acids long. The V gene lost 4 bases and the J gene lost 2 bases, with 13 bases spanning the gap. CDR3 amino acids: CASSRGAQNTDTQYF. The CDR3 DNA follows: TGTGCCAGCAGCCGAGGGGCTCAAAACACAGATACGCAGTATTTT.

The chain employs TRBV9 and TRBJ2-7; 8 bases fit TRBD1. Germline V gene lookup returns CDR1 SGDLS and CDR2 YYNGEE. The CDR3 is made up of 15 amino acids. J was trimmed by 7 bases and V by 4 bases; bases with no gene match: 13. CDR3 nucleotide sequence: TGTGCCAGCAGCCCCCAGGGGGCGGGGTCTGATGAGCAGTACTTC. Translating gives CASSPQGAGSDEQYF.

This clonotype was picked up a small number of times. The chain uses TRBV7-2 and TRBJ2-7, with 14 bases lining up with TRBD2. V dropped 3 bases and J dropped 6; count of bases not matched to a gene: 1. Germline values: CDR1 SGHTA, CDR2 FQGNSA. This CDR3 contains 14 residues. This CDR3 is CASSFGLAGGEQYF. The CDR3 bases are TGTGCCAGCAGCTTCGGACTAGCGGGAGGCGAGCAGTACTTC.

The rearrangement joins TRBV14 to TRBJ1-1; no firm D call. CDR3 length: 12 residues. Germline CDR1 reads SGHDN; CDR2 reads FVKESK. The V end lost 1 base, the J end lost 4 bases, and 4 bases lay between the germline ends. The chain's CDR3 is CASSQAVTEAFF. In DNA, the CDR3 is TGTGCCAGCAGCCAAGCTGTCACTGAAGCTTTCTTT. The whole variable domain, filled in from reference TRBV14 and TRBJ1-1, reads EAGVTQFPSHSVIEKGQTVTLRCDPISGHDNLYWYRRVMGKEIKFLLHFVKESKQDESGMPNNRFLAERTGGTYSTLKVQPAELEDSGVYFCASSQAVTEAFFGQGTRLTVV.

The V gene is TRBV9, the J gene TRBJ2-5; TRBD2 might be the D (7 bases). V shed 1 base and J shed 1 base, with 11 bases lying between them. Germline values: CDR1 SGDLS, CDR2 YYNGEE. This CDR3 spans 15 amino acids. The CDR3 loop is CASSVSGTIQETQYF. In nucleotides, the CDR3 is TGTGCCAGCAGCGTAAGCGGGACAATCCAAGAGACCCAGTACTTC.

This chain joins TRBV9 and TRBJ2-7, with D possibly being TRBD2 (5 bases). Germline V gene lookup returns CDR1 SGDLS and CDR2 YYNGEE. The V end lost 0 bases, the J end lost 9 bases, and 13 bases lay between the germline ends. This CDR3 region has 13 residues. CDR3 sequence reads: CASSVEVSGGQYF. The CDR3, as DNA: TGTGCCAGCAGCGTAGAGGTTAGTGGAGGGCAGTACTTC.

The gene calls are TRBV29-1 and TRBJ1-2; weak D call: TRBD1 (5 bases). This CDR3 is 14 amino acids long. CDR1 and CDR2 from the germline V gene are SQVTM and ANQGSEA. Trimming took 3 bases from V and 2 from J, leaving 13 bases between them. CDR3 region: CSVDKDGTNYGYTF. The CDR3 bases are TGCAGCGTTGATAAGGACGGGACCAACTATGGCTACACCTTC. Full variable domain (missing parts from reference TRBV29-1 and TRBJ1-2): SAVISQKPSRDICQRGTSLTIQCQVDSQVTMMFWYRQQPGQSLTLIATANQGSEATYESGFVIDKFPISRPNLTFSTLTVSNMSPEDSSIYLCSVDKDGTNYGYTFGSGTRLTVV.

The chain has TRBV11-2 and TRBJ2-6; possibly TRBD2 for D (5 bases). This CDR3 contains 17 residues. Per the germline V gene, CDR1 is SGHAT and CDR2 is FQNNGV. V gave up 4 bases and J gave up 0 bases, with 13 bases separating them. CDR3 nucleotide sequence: TGTGCCAGCAGCTCCCTGAGGGCCCCCTCTGGGGCCAACGTCCTGACTTTC. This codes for CASSSLRAPSGANVLTF.

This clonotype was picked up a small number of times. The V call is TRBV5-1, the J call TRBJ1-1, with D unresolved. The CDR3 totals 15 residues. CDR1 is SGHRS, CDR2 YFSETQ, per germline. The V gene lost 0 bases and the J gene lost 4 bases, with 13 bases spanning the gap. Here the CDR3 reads CASSLEGGKVTEAFF. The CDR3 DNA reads TGCGCCAGCAGCTTGGAAGGAGGGAAGGTCACTGAAGCTTTCTTT.

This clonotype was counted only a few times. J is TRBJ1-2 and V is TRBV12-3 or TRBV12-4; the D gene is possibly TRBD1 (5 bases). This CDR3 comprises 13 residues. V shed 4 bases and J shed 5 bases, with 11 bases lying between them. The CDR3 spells CASSSSTAYGYTF. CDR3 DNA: TGTGCCAGCAGTTCCTCGACAGCTTATGGCTACACCTTC.

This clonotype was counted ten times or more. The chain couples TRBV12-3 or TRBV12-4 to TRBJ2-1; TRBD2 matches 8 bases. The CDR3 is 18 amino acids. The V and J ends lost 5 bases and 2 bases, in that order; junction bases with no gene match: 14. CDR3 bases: TGTGCCAGCAGTGCCCCTTTCTCGCGGGGGGTCACCTACAATGAGCAGTTCTTC. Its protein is CASSAPFSRGVTYNEQFF.

In DNA form, the CDR3 reads TGTGCCAGCAGTCCCCTCAGCGAGCCCTACAATGAGCAGTTCTTC. Its translation is CASSPLSEPYNEQFF. V is TRBV12-3 or TRBV12-4 and J is TRBJ2-1; D call uncertain. V was cut by 5 bases and J by 2 bases, with 13 bases left in between. This CDR3 comprises 15 residues.

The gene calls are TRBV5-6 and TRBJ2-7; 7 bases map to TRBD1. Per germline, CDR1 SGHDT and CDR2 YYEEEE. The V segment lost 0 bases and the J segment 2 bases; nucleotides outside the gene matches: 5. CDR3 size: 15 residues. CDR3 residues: CASSLAADRAYEQYF. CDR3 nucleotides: TGTGCCAGCAGCTTGGCCGCAGACAGGGCCTACGAGCAGTACTTC.

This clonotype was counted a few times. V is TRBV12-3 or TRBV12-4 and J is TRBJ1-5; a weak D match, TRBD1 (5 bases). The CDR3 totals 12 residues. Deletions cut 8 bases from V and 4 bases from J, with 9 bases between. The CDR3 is CASSEGNQPQHF. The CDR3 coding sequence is TGTGCCAGCTCTGAGGGGAATCAGCCCCAGCATTTT.

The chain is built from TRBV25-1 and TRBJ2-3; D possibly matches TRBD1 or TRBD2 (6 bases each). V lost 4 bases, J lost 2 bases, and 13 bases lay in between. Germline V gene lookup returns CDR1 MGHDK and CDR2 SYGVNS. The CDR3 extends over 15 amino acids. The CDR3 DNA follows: TGTGCCAGCAGTGGGGGCAGGGGACTCACAGATACGCAGTATTTT. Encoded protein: CASSGGRGLTDTQYF.

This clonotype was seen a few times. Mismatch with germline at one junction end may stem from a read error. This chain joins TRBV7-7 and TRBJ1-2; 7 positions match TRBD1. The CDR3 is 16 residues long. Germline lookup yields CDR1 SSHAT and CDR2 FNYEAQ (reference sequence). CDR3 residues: CASSPTGKEMCYGYTF. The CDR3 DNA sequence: TGTGCTAGCAGCCCGACAGGGAAGGAGATGTGTTATGGCTACACCTTC.